This T cell receptor beta chain was recovered during a study of blood T cell repertoires in COVID-19. Across the whole study: Material from acute and convalescent COVID-19 was sourced from the United States, Italy and Spain.

The CDR3 has 14 amino acids. CDR1 MNHEY and CDR2 SMNVEV come from the germline V gene (reference sequence). The V and J ends lost 6 bases and 8 bases respectively, with 18 bases between them. In the authors' workflow: Amplification from reference gene primers served as the basis for estimated nucleated cell counts. Sequencing was performed with immunoSEQ multiplex PCR; in TCRdb, only in-frame clones are kept and a portion is missing. Clonal size and the V and J genes are those of that table, whereas D and trimming came from the DNA. The sample carries about 280,000 clones, 83% recorded once. The V gene is TRBV27, the J gene TRBJ2-3; a weak D match, TRBD2 (6 bases). Sequencing used peripheral blood. This clonotype was sampled from a woman between 45 and 65 years old who had recovered from COVID-19. In nucleotides, the CDR3 is TGTGCCAGCAGCTTGACCCACCTAGCGCCTACGCAGTATTTT. Protein: CASSLTHLAPTQYF.